This TCR beta chain was found in a study of cytomegalovirus exposure and HLA in healthy donors (dated by TCRdb to about 2017). Turning to the overall study: In an earlier analysis of 587 of the donors, 276 Gb of sequence data and 95 million to 130 million unique TCR beta sequences from about 190 million T cells were reported. About 300 gigabases of sequencing data and approximately 91 million unique TCR sequences made up an early release that covered over 550 HLA-typed donors. Of the 300 to 450 genotyped donors, 65% to 90% fell in the genetic ancestry cluster associated with self-reported Caucasian donors. The study aimed to test whether cataloging public T cell receptors could reveal signatures of past pathogen exposure. Using immunosequencing, the study profiled T cell repertoires from about 610 subjects and related those repertoires to cytomegalovirus serostatus. Along with the roughly 710-subject first cohort, a separate validation cohort of over a hundred different subjects was used. To predict cytomegalovirus infection status, the study combined high-throughput TCR immunosequencing, statistical association of individual TCRs with disease status, and machine learning. A later analysis re-analyzed previously published TCR beta repertoires from 666 donors and added high-resolution HLA genotyping to study TCR occurrence patterns. The later analysis used no new phenotypic data to find candidate immune exposures, relying instead on TCR beta sequences and their occurrence across donors. To decide whether each TCR beta V gene segment behaved as functional or pseudogenic, an earlier analysis of some 600 of the donors relied on high-throughput TCR beta sequencing. Donor age, sex, ethnicity and CMV serostatus were collected together with the repertoire data. A later genetic analysis used genome-wide SNP genotypes for about three fifths of the 666 donors, treating that subset as a discovery cohort. Every discovery cohort repertoire had been produced on one sequencing platform. HLA typing covered class I and class II loci at four-digit resolution. The number of donors typed differed by locus, with roughly 629-640 for A, B, C, DRB1 and DQB1, roughly 520 for DQA1, over 600 for DPA1, and approximately 470 for DPB1. Roughly 5 DR-DQ haplotypes were handled as single units for association and clustering because linkage in the cohort was strong. Among several hundred genotyped donors of the cohort, an average of approximately 200,000 unique TCR beta nucleotide sequences was sequenced per donor, of which about 20% were non-productive.

The library was generated by the immunoSEQ multiplex PCR assay. For the multiplex PCR, a mixture combining 60 forward primers for TCR Vbeta segments and 13 reverse primers for TCR Jbeta segments was used. A multiplex PCR assay on genomic DNA amplified the CDR3 region of rearranged TCR beta genes. On the Illumina HiSeq System, the amplified TCR beta libraries were sequenced as 87-base-pair reads. Regarding the original processing steps: A later analysis tallied tens of millions of unique TCR beta chains across the 550 to 850 repertoires, and approximately 12 million of those chains were shared by two or more donors. Raw reads were error-corrected and collapsed into unique sequences with a nearest-neighbor algorithm that merged closely related sequences to remove PCR and sequencing errors. V, D and J gene segments were assigned by aligning CDR3 sequences to IMGT reference sequences. For a sequence to be retained, a match of at least six nucleotides to both a V gene segment and a J gene segment was required. A rearrangement was called productive if the CDR3 had no stop codons and remained in frame with V and J, and every other rearrangement was called non-productive. Following IMGT convention, CDR3 was defined as the stretch from the second conserved V-encoded cysteine up to the conserved J-encoded phenylalanine. In an earlier analysis of 550 to 650 of the donors, sequences lacking an unambiguous match to a single V gene segment were excluded. In an earlier analysis of several hundred of the donors, V segments were called functional above 56.7% productive rearrangements and were called segregating when the between-donor standard deviation exceeded 5%. A statistical classification framework was built for diagnosing cytomegalovirus status from the catalog of TCR beta chain sequences. A later analysis assigned V and J genes by comparing TCR nucleotide sequences with IMGT/GENE-DB human TR gene sequences. The TCRdist pipeline was used in a later analysis to assign CDR3 sequences and most-parsimonious VDJ recombination scenarios. In a later analysis, each TCR beta chain was defined by its CDR3 amino acid sequence together with its V-gene family, and reads lacking a unique V-gene family were excluded. In a later analysis, a few hundred highly shared, low-generation-probability nucleotide sequences were removed to address suspected cross-contamination and a sequencing artifact. For each public chain, a later analysis derived a clonal expansion index from normalized ranks of inferred template counts within each repertoire. In a later analysis, generation probabilities were computed using a VDJ recombination model fitted to out-of-frame rearrangements, and the results were checked against IGoR. Hypergeometric tests were used in a later analysis to score TCR-TCR, TCR-HLA and TCR-CMV co-occurrence, with a repertoire-size bias correction applied to the TCR pairs. To estimate false discovery rates, a later analysis permuted the HLA or CMV assignments 20 times. In a later analysis, co-occurring TCRs were grouped using DBSCAN, with TCRdist sequence similarity added in when clustering inside HLA-allele-positive subsets. Co-occurrence clustering excluded repertoires with fewer than 30,000 or more than 120,000 public chains, plus five with anomalous nucleotide sharing. The table was pulled from immuneACCESS by TCRdb, which kept in-frame rearrangements only. Such tables lose some clones; where checked, under half of the loss comes from unresolved V genes, and the rest has no known cause. That table is the source of V, J and clone size, and D and trimming were worked out from the DNA. This sample is represented by some 250,000 clones; about 80% of them were singletons. 5% to 6.5% of the sample rests with the top ten.

In the case of this clone: Its antigen is not yet known. Nothing much larger sits one base from this clone, and base qualities are not available.

Overall study results and their limits: A further reported finding was that TCR beta sequences accurately predicted the HLA-A and HLA-B alleles for most subjects in the first cohort. Broadly in line with IMGT annotations, most TCR beta V segments showed up in productive rearrangements about 87% or about 30% of the time in an earlier analysis of a few hundred of the donors. Immune exposure information for the cohort was limited to CMV serostatus. The study gave a list of about 160 TCR beta chains associated with cytomegalovirus. Some IMGT-functional V segments, including TRBV6-2 and TRBV6-3, could not be told apart with the 87-base-pair reads, so those segments were excluded. In both the original and validation cohorts, the classifier was reported to diagnose cytomegalovirus status with high specificity and sensitivity. A group of highly shared sequence variants was considered likely to be a technical artifact of the sequencing pipeline. In vitro tests confirmed that a few of the cytomegalovirus-associated TCR beta chains recognize cytomegalovirus antigens. A later analysis found that HLA-associated TCR beta chains were more clonally expanded and had lower generation probabilities than equally common non-associated chains. Most TCR sequences were seen in very few donors, while some public TCRs were found in many individuals. When HLA alleles, especially DR and DQ, strongly co-occurred, TCR associations were difficult to assign to individual alleles. Several of the top co-occurrence clusters appeared to be linked to parvovirus B19, influenza, CMV and Epstein-Barr virus, according to a later analysis. A later genetic analysis associated a missense DCLRE1C variant with V-gene and J-gene trimming of TCR beta chains, and an independent cohort replicated the association. The cohort was sequenced for TCR beta chains only, and without alpha or paired-chain data the features that could be detected were limited. HLA typing was unavailable for some donors at each locus, so association tests used only the typed subset. In a later analysis, TCR association rates were found to vary across HLA loci, with the most associated TCRs seen for DRB1 alleles and the fewest for HLA-C alleles. The authors suggested that the approach could potentially be generalized to other disease states and immunological phenotypes. Because counts were too low, fewer than 20 rarely observed V segments, including chromosome 9 orphons, were excluded from the earlier analysis of under 650 of the donors. Compared with the approximately 710-donor mean, donors in an Asian-associated ancestry cluster had fewer N-insertions in productive TCRs, according to a later genetic analysis. Most CMV-associated TCR beta chains appeared to be HLA-restricted in a later analysis, and the HLA associations seemed to be driven largely by CMV exposure. At a false discovery rate of 0.05, a later analysis linked some 18,000 TCR beta sequences to specific HLA alleles. The presence/absence analyses assumed that sequencing depth was roughly uniform across donors, and that assumption may not be true. Linkage disequilibrium might explain the correlated functional status among segregating V segments, but an unknown experimental factor could not be excluded.

The germline V gene provides CDR1 LGHNA and CDR2 YSLEER. From its cysteine to its phenylalanine, the CDR3 spans 16 amino acids. Kept here is only the CDR3 DNA, which spans 48 bases and is read in frame from base 1. Deletion took 0 bases off V and 4 bases off J, with a span of 13 bases between the germline ends. The cohort consisted of 600 or so healthy bone marrow donors. At the time of sampling, all cohort members were nominally healthy, though unrecorded immune exposures were likely present. The donor was CMV seropositive and was included in the group of 250 to 300 seropositive cohort members. Every donor gave a peripheral blood sample, and the peripheral blood mononuclear cells from that sample were used for TCR beta sequencing. The Qiagen DNeasy Blood Extraction Kit was used to extract genomic DNA from the blood cell samples.

Sequenced: PBMCs. The sequence came from a woman between 40 and 55 years old in good health and CMV-seropositive. The chain is encoded by TRBV4-3 joined to TRBJ1-3, with the D gene not clear enough to name. The DNA sequence reads TGCGCCAGCAGCCAAGACTGGAGGTCGGTAGGAAACACCATATATTTT. This yields the protein CASSQDWRSVGNTIYF.